This paragraph covers one TCR beta chain sequence. The data derive from a study of shared clonotypes between healthy human individuals. The data were produced by immunoSEQ multiplex PCR, yet TCRdb's version contains in-frame clones alone and is incomplete. This table holds about 1.5 million clones, 98% found once. All donors were Caucasian adults living in Nashville, Tennessee. The germline gives CDR1 SGHTA, CDR2 FQGNSA. There are 13 residues in the CDR3. J lost 3 bases, V lost 10 bases, and 7 bases had no gene match. The TCR comes from a man in his thirties or forties in good health. The chain links TRBV7-2 to TRBJ2-5; TRBD2 matches at 8 bases. The sample taken for sequencing was naive CD4+ T cells sorted from blood. Subset reported: CD45RA+ positively selected. CDR3 in DNA: TGTGCCACCCGCCGGGGGGGTGAAGAGACCCAGTACTTC. Encoded protein: CATRRGGEETQYF.